These T cell receptor beta chains were read from a single sample in a study of T cell repertoires in cytomegalovirus infection. TCRdb passed the reads through MiXCR, listing each CDR3 protein once. The sample carries around 240,000 distinct CDR3 sequences, over 20% recorded once. What was sequenced was CD8+ T cells from PBMCs. All receptors derive from a human donor in good health (CMV status not recorded). Some clones in this sample may be carry-over from other donors' samples. The CDR3 runs from the conserved cysteine through the conserved F or W. D genes are given only for firm matches. Where a row states a size, it is once, few, many or the class of an expanded clone; other rows omit it.

j_call	v_call	d_call	clone_size	cdr3_aa	cdr3_nt
TRBJ1-6	TRBV12-3/TRBV12-4	.	few	CASSLSAGDPNSPLHF	TGTGCCAGCAGCCTGAGCGCAGGGGATCCTAATTCACCCCTCCACTTT
TRBJ2-2	TRBV19	.	.	CASSTPGRHTGELFF	TGTGCCAGTAGTACCCCAGGACGGCACACCGGGGAGCTGTTTTTT
TRBJ2-2	TRBV24-1	.	few	CATSDLRGRDTGELFF	TGTGCCACCAGTGATTTGCGGGGGCGGGACACCGGGGAGCTGTTTTTT
TRBJ2-2	TRBV6-1	.	.	CASSFRVQGNTGELFF	TGTGCCAGCAGTTTCAGGGTTCAGGGGAACACCGGGGAGCTGTTTTTT
TRBJ1-5	TRBV19	.	many	CASSVGDSNQPQHF	TGTGCCAGTAGTGTTGGAGATAGCAATCAGCCCCAGCATTTT
TRBJ2-2	TRBV4-1	.	many	CASSQVSGWTGELFF	TGCGCCAGCAGCCAAGTTTCAGGGTGGACCGGGGAGCTGTTTTTT
TRBJ2-5	TRBV2	.	many	CASSEGPATGIVFQETQYF	TGTGCCAGCAGTGAAGGCCCGGCGACAGGCATCGTTTTCCAAGAGACCCAGTACTTC
TRBJ2-5	TRBV24-1	.	.	CATLLFIRQETQYF	TGTGCCACCCTTCTATTTATCCGACAAGAGACCCAGTACTTC
TRBJ2-1	TRBV12-3/TRBV12-4	TRBD1	many	CASSWDRMDEQFF	TGTGCCAGCAGTTGGGACAGAATGGATGAGCAGTTCTTC
TRBJ2-7	TRBV2	TRBD2	.	CVSSGSGSYEQYF	TGTGTCAGCAGTGGTAGCGGGTCCTACGAGCAGTACTTC
TRBJ2-1	TRBV29-1	TRBD2	.	CSVKRGRGGNEQFF	TGCAGCGTTAAGAGGGGTCGCGGGGGGAATGAGCAGTTCTTC
TRBJ2-5	TRBV13	TRBD2	few	CASSLGLAGPQETQYF	TGTGCCAGCAGCTTAGGACTAGCGGGGCCACAAGAGACCCAGTACTTC
TRBJ2-5	TRBV25-1	TRBD2	.	CASKGLGTETQYF	TGTGCCAGTAAGGGACTAGGGACAGAGACCCAGTACTTC
TRBJ2-1	TRBV27	.	.	CATGAAGDEQFF	TGTGCCACCGGGGCAGCTGGCGATGAGCAGTTCTTC
TRBJ1-1	TRBV28	.	few	CASKSMGGNTEAFF	TGTGCCAGCAAAAGTATGGGCGGAAACACTGAAGCTTTCTTT
TRBJ2-3	TRBV28	.	once	CASSWQGSDTQYF	TGTGCCAGCAGTTGGCAGGGATCCGATACGCAGTATTTT
TRBJ1-2	TRBV20-1	TRBD1	.	CSALTGEANYGYTF	TGCAGTGCTCTAACAGGGGAGGCTAACTATGGCTACACCTTC
TRBJ2-7	TRBV7-9	.	.	CASRPGSSYEQYF	TGTGCCAGCAGACCGGGCAGCTCCTACGAGCAGTACTTC
TRBJ1-5	TRBV16	.	.	CASSQGHPGSNQPQHF	TGTGCCAGCAGCCAGGGACACCCTGGGAGCAATCAGCCCCAGCATTTT
TRBJ2-7	TRBV11-2	.	.	CASSLGQHSYEQYF	TGTGCCAGCAGCTTAGGACAGCACTCCTACGAGCAGTACTTC
TRBJ2-5	TRBV5-4	TRBD2	.	CVSSRILSGGARETQYF	TGTGTCAGCAGCAGGATCCTCAGCGGGGGGGCCCGAGAGACCCAGTACTTC
TRBJ1-1	TRBV7-9	.	many	CASSFGQSNTEAFF	TGTGCCAGCAGCTTTGGACAGTCGAACACTGAAGCTTTCTTT
TRBJ2-2	TRBV12-3/TRBV12-4	.	.	CASTPGSANTGELFF	TGTGCCAGCACTCCGGGCTCAGCGAACACCGGGGAGCTGTTTTTT
TRBJ2-5	TRBV5-5	TRBD2	many	CASSWGLAGRETQYF	TGTGCCAGCAGCTGGGGACTAGCGGGGCGGGAGACCCAGTACTTC
TRBJ1-1	TRBV6-8	TRBD1	few	CASSEQGRTEAFF	TGTGCCAGCAGCGAACAGGGGCGGACTGAAGCTTTCTTT
TRBJ1-2	TRBV12-3/TRBV12-4	TRBD1	few	CASRTGGDGYTF	TGTGCCAGCAGGACAGGGGGCGATGGCTACACCTTC
TRBJ1-4	TRBV4-2	.	many	CASSQESVFLSHNEKLFF	TGTGCCAGCAGCCAAGAAAGCGTCTTCCTCTCCCATAATGAAAAACTGTTTTTT
TRBJ1-1	TRBV28	.	few	CASSFEGMNTEAFF	TGTGCCAGCAGTTTCGAGGGGATGAACACTGAAGCTTTCTTT
TRBJ2-7	TRBV4-1	TRBD2	few	CASSQGLAGLSAYEQYF	TGCGCCAGCAGCCAGGGACTAGCGGGTTTGTCGGCCTACGAGCAGTACTTC
TRBJ1-2	TRBV29-1	.	.	CSVDRGAMSWAYGYTF	TGCAGCGTTGATAGGGGGGCGATGAGTTGGGCCTATGGCTACACCTTC
TRBJ1-1	TRBV7-9	.	few	CASTYEGGATFF	TGTGCCAGCACCTACGAAGGGGGGGCTACTTTCTTT
TRBJ1-5	TRBV29-1	TRBD1	.	CSVEVGLGTGEQHF	TGCAGCGTTGAAGTTGGTCTCGGGACAGGGGAACAGCATTTT
TRBJ2-1	TRBV7-8	.	many	CASSLVAERPGNEQFF	TGTGCCAGCAGCTTAGTAGCAGAACGCCCAGGCAATGAGCAGTTCTTC
TRBJ2-3	TRBV7-2	TRBD2	.	CASSSTGTSGLTQYF	TGTGCCAGCAGCTCCACCGGGACTAGCGGACTTACGCAGTATTTT
TRBJ2-1	TRBV7-2	.	many	CASSFVTENEQFF	TGTGCCAGCAGCTTTGTTACAGAGAATGAGCAGTTCTTC
TRBJ2-1	TRBV29-1	TRBD2	.	CSVEAASGVYNEQFF	TGCAGCGTTGAGGCCGCTAGCGGGGTATACAATGAGCAGTTCTTC
TRBJ1-5	TRBV12-3/TRBV12-4	.	.	CASSLDIINQPQHF	TGTGCCAGCAGTCTCGACATAATTAATCAGCCCCAGCATTTT
TRBJ2-2	TRBV19	TRBD1	.	CASRTKGQGIGGTGELFF	TGTGCCAGTAGGACAAAGGGACAGGGGATCGGTGGCACCGGGGAGCTGTTTTTT
TRBJ1-1	TRBV29-1	.	.	CSIQDMETEAFF	TGCAGCATACAGGACATGGAAACTGAAGCTTTCTTT
TRBJ1-2	TRBV10-3	.	.	CAISQPGREYGGYTF	TGTGCCATCAGTCAACCGGGACGGGAATATGGTGGCTACACCTTC
TRBJ1-1	TRBV29-1	.	few	CSARDSMNTEAFF	TGCAGCGCCCGAGACAGTATGAACACTGAAGCTTTCTTT
TRBJ1-1	TRBV12-3/TRBV12-4	.	.	CASSRWANTEAFF	TGTGCCAGCAGTAGATGGGCGAACACTGAAGCTTTCTTT
TRBJ2-7	TRBV7-9	TRBD1	many	CASRGQGVYEQYF	TGTGCCAGCAGAGGACAGGGTGTCTACGAGCAGTACTTC
TRBJ1-1	TRBV12-3/TRBV12-4	.	.	CASSSVAEAFF	TGTGCCAGCAGTTCCGTGGCTGAAGCTTTCTTT
TRBJ2-3	TRBV2	TRBD2	.	CASSSPSGTSEGDTQYF	TGTGCCAGCAGTTCACCCTCCGGGACTAGCGAGGGAGATACGCAGTATTTT
TRBJ2-3	TRBV7-6	TRBD2	.	CASSSGLAFTDTQYF	TGTGCCAGCAGCTCGGGACTAGCGTTCACAGATACGCAGTATTTT
TRBJ1-6	TRBV28	.	.	CASSLSPWKPLHF	TGTGCCAGCAGCCTATCCCCCTGGAAACCCCTCCACTTT
TRBJ2-7	TRBV7-6	.	many	CASSLDSRYEQYF	TGTGCCAGCAGCTTAGACAGTCGCTACGAGCAGTACTTC